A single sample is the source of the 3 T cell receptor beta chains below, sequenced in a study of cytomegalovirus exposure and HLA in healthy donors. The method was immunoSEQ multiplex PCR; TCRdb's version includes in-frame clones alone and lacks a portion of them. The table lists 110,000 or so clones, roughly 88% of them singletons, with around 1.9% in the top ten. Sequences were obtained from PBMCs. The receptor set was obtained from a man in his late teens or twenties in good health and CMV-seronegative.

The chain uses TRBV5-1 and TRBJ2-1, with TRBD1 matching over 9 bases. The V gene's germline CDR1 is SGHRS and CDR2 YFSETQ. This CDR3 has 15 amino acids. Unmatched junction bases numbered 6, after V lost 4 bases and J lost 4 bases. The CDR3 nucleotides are TGCGCCAGCAGCCCAGGGACAGGGAGATACAATGAGCAGTTCTTC. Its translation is CASSPGTGRYNEQFF.

The chain's CDR3 is CASSRKTENTEAFF. The CDR3 DNA follows: TGCGCCAGCAGCCGCAAAACAGAGAACACTGAAGCTTTCTTT. V is TRBV4-1 and J is TRBJ1-1; D remains ambiguous. The germline CDR1 and CDR2 sequences are MGHRA and YSYEKL. The ends were cut back, 4 bases at V and 1 base at J, with 10 bases in the middle. The CDR3 covers 14 residues.

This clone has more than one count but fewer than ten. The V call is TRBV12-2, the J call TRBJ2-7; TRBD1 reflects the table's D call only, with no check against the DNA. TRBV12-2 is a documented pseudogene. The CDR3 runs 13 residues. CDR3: CASGAHITYEQYF. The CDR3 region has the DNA TGTGCAAGTGGGGCTCACATCACCTACGAGCAGTACTTC.